Here is one TCR beta chain with its context. There is no known antigen for this receptor. No clone much larger than this one lies a single base away; base qualities are absent. These data come from a study of graft-versus-host responses after intestinal transplantation (dated by TCRdb to the early 2020s). Background for the entire study: The transplants that recipients got were multivisceral, liver-intestinal, or isolated intestinal. Alloreactive clones were identified by sequencing pre-transplant mixed lymphocyte reaction products and comparing them with unstimulated pre-transplant donor and recipient T cells. Donor T cell macrochimerism was defined as a peak of at least 4% donor T cells among recipient peripheral blood mononuclear cells. All recipients received anti-thymocyte globulin induction followed by maintenance tacrolimus and steroids for around three years. Rather than being sequenced by the commercial service, samples from a few later patients were sequenced in-house on an Illumina MiSeq and processed with MiXCR. After intestinal transplantation, graft-versus-host and host-versus-graft alloreactive T cell clones were followed in the graft, circulation and bone marrow using bulk TCR-beta CDR3 sequencing. The cohort enrolled around 25 intestinal transplant recipients including one retransplant, and a few patients lacking pretransplant specimens were excluded. What the authors observed across the whole study: Early after transplant, peak levels of circulating GvH clones were associated with declines in HvG clones. GvH clones were detected in recipient bone marrow, and some appeared earlier in ileal mucosa or blood, consistent with an intestinal mucosal origin. The conclusions were limited by the relatively low number and heterogeneity of the intestinal transplant patients. Patients with donor T cell macrochimerism had high GvH to HvG T cell clonal ratios in their allografts.

V loses 0 bases, J loses 2 bases, and the germline ends lie 14 bases apart. Including the terminal cysteine and phenylalanine, the CDR3 comprises 16 residues. Here the CDR3 DNA is all that survives: 48 bases in frame from base 1. The germline V gene (reference sequence) gives CDR1 as LNHNV and CDR2 as YYDKDF. Read against the paper, the sample's time point label means: cells obtained before transplantation from donor or recipient. CD3+CD4+ and CD3+CD8+ populations were FACS-sorted from unstimulated pre-transplant donor and recipient cells taken from spleen or lymph nodes. Libraries came from the immunoSEQ multiplex PCR assay. In most patients, genomic DNA was isolated using the Qiagen DNeasy Blood and Tissue Kit and sent frozen to Adaptive Biotechnologies for TCR sequencing. For most patients, high-throughput TCR-beta CDR3 sequencing of genomic DNA was performed by Adaptive Biotechnologies. Under the source paper's analysis protocol: TCR sequencing data for approximately 17 patients were retrieved from Adaptive's ImmunoSEQ software; a few other patients were processed with MiXCR and VDJtools. To correct CD4 versus CD8 sorting errors, any sequence found in both subsets at a frequency ratio below 5:1 was removed. Because the origin of CDR3 nucleotide sequences shared between donor and recipient could not be assigned, those sequences were removed. To be classed as alloreactive, a clone needed at least 2-fold expansion over unstimulated cells and a minimum CFSE-low frequency of 0.002% (template counts) or 0.001% (read counts). Mappable clones were those detected in sequenced pre-transplant spleen, lymph node, or MLR CFSE-low populations of the donor or recipient. The cumulative frequency of alloreactive clones was calculated as a percentage of all sequences, weighted by copy number. TCRdb mirrors the immuneACCESS table, restricted to in-frame sequences. Some clones are absent from its copies; in checked studies, under half trace to an unresolved V gene, and the reason for the others is unknown. That table supplies the V and J calls and clone size; D and trimming were determined from the DNA. This sample is represented by 80,000 to 100,000 clones; roughly nine tenths of them were singletons. Jointly, the top ten make up 0.15% to 0.2% of the sample.

The origin of this receptor is a human donor who received an intestinal transplant. The V and J segments used are TRBV15 and TRBJ2-7; a weak D assignment points to TRBD2 (6 bases agree). Source: unstimulated CD4+ T cells sorted from spleen or lymph node cells, taken before intestinal transplant. The bases read TGTGCCACCAGCAGAGATCTGAGGACTACCACCTACGAGCAGTACTTC. This translates into CATSRDLRTTTYEQYF.